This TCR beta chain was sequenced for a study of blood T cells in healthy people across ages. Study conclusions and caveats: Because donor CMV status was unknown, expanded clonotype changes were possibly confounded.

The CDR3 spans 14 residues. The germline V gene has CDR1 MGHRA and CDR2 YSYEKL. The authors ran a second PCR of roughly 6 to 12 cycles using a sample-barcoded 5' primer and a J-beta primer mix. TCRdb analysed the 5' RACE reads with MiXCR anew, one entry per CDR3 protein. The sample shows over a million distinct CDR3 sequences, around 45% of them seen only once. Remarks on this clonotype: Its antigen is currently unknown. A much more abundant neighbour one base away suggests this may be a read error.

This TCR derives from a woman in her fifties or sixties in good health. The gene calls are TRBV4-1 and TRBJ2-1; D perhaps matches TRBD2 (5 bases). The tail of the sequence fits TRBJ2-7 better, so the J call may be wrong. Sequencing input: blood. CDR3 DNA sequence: TGCGCCAGCAACCCGGACTCGACAAACAATGAGCAGTACTTC. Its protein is CASNPDSTNNEQYF.